One sample yielded the 13 T cell receptor beta chains listed below, sequenced in a study of brain T cells in children with intractable seizures. Time point in this sample: blood from clinic visit 5 months post-surgery; TSC patient then seizure free. Only in-frame clones appear in the TCRdb table, and some are missing; sequencing was by immunoSEQ multiplex PCR. The sample consists of a few hundred thousand clones, about 94% of them appearing once. This specimen was peripheral blood, taken about 5 months after surgery. The receptor source for this set is a boy in the first two years of life with tuberous sclerosis and intractable seizures.

This clone was detected once. The CDR3 DNA follows: TGTGCTAGCGGGCAGGGAAGGACCGGGGAGCTGTTTTTT. Its protein is CASGQGRTGELFF. V usage is TRBV7-7 and J usage is TRBJ2-2; 7 positions agree with TRBD2. Germline V gene data show CDR1 as SSHAT and CDR2 as FNYEAQ (reference sequence). The CDR3 spans 13 residues. The whole variable domain, remainder taken from reference TRBV7-7 and TRBJ2-2, is GAGVSQSPRYKVTKRGQDVTLRCDPISSHATLYWYQQALGQGPEFLTYFNYEAQPDKSGLPSDRFSAERPEGSISTLTIQRTEQRDSAMYRCASGQGRTGELFFGEGSRLTVL.

The chain carries TRBV3-1 (or the pseudogene TRBV3-2) and TRBJ2-3; TRBD2 agrees at 12 bases. CDR3 length: 17 residues. The V gene's germline CDR1 is LGHDT and CDR2 YNNKEL (reference sequence). The J segment lost 1 base and the V segment lost 4 bases, leaving 6 bases of the junction unmatched. The CDR3 loop reads CASSRTASGGGTDTQYF. In nucleotides, the CDR3 is TGTGCCAGCAGCCGTACCGCTAGCGGGGGGGGCACAGATACGCAGTATTTT.

The CDR3 DNA sequence: TGTGCCACCCGGGACAGTTATGGCTACACCTTC. This sequence encodes CATRDSYGYTF. The chain joins TRBV12-3 or TRBV12-4 to TRBJ1-2; the match to TRBD1 covers 7 bases. CDR3 size: 11 residues. V shed 10 bases, J shed 5 bases, and the junction held 4 bases outside the gene matches.

The V call is TRBV27, the J call TRBJ2-7, with 9 nucleotides matching TRBD1. In germline, CDR1 is MNHEY, CDR2 SMNVEV (reference sequence). Trimming removed 6 bases from V and 1 base from J; junction bases left unmatched: 7. CDR3 size: 15 residues. The CDR3 nucleotides are TGTGCCAGCAGCACCGGGACAGGGAATTCCTACGAGCAGTACTTC. Protein: CASSTGTGNSYEQYF.

The chain has TRBV6-6 and TRBJ2-1; tentatively, D is TRBD2 (5 bases). This CDR3 is 12 amino acids long. V was cut by 2 bases and J by 10 bases, with 9 bases left in between. From germline, CDR1 is MNHNY and CDR2 SVGAGI (reference sequence). The CDR3 spells CASSYGQREQFF. In DNA, the CDR3 is TGTGCCAGCAGTTACGGGCAGCGGGAGCAGTTCTTC.

The chain couples TRBV9 to TRBJ2-1, with 13 bases lining up with TRBD2. The CDR3 spans 14 residues. V was pared by 7 bases and J by 5 bases, with 3 bases of the junction left unmatched. CDR1 is SGDLS, CDR2 YYNGEE, per germline. In DNA, the CDR3 is TGTGCCAGCTCCGGGACTAGCGGGAACAATGAGCAGTTCTTC. Its translation: CASSGTSGNNEQFF.

This sequence joins TRBV5-6 and TRBJ2-3, with no clear D. The CDR3 extends over 13 amino acids. The V gene's germline CDR1 is SGHDT and CDR2 YYEEEE. Trimming pared 0 bases from V and 2 bases from J, leaving 4 bases between. DNA of the CDR3: TGTGCCAGCAGCTTGGACACCACAGATACGCAGTATTTT. This translates into CASSLDTTDTQYF.

The chain joins TRBV7-9 to TRBJ1-6; TRBD1 aligns across 7 bases. This CDR3 is 14 amino acids long. Germline assignment: CDR1 SEHNR and CDR2 FQNEAQ (reference sequence). The V and J ends lost 5 bases and 9 bases, in that order; junction bases with no gene match: 7. CDR3 residues: CASSLPQGGSPLHF. In DNA form, the CDR3 reads TGTGCCAGCAGCCTCCCCCAGGGGGGTTCACCCCTCCACTTT. Full variable domain (outside the CDR3, taken from reference TRBV7-9 and TRBJ1-6): DTGVSQNPRHKITKRGQNVTFRCDPISEHNRLYWYRQTLGQGPEFLTYFQNEAQLEKSRLLSDRFSAERPKGSFSTLEIQRTEQGDSAMYLCASSLPQGGSPLHFGNGTRLTVT.

This chain connects TRBV10-2 to TRBJ1-2; D not certain. The CDR3 has 18 residues. Germline V gene sequence: CDR1 WSHSY, CDR2 SAAADI. The ends were cut back, 1 base at V and 2 bases at J, with 20 bases in the middle. Here the CDR3 reads CASSELGRGVYGNYGYTF. The CDR3 DNA sequence: TGCGCCAGCAGTGAGTTGGGCCGTGGGGTTTACGGAAACTATGGCTACACCTTC.

This chain links TRBV3-1 (or the pseudogene TRBV3-2) with TRBJ2-1, with 8 bases identical to TRBD2. The CDR3 extends over 15 amino acids. With V trimmed by 6 bases and J by 4 bases, 8 bases remained unmatched. Per germline, CDR1 LGHDT and CDR2 YNNKEL (reference sequence). The CDR3 protein is CASRGFSGAYNEQFF. CDR3 sequence (DNA): TGTGCCAGCAGGGGATTTAGCGGGGCTTACAATGAGCAGTTCTTC.

This CDR3 reads CAWSVAGATNEKLFF. The DNA for the CDR3 is TGTGCCTGGAGTGTAGCGGGAGCAACTAATGAAAAACTGTTTTTT. The V call is TRBV30, the J call TRBJ1-4; D is uncertain. The CDR3 is 15 residues long. CDR1 is GTSNPN, CDR2 SVGIG, per germline (reference sequence). The ends were cut back, 0 bases at V and 0 bases at J, with 8 bases in the middle.

The chain combines TRBV5-4 with TRBJ2-5; 7 bases fit TRBD1. The V segment lost 4 bases and the J segment 3 bases; nucleotides outside the gene matches: 12. This CDR3 spans 16 amino acids. The germline V gene has CDR1 SGHNT and CDR2 YYREEE (reference sequence). CDR3: CASSPNPGQNKETQYF. CDR3 DNA sequence: TGTGCCAGCAGCCCCAACCCGGGACAGAACAAAGAGACCCAGTACTTC.

The V call is TRBV5-1, the J call TRBJ1-1; the match to TRBD1 covers 11 bases. With 4 bases clipped from V and 3 bases from J, the junction kept 8 bases outside the gene matches. The CDR3 sequence is 16 residues long. The V gene's germline CDR1 is SGHRS and CDR2 YFSETQ. This CDR3 is CASSPGQGAFYTEAFF. The CDR3 coding sequence is TGCGCCAGCAGCCCCGGACAGGGGGCTTTCTACACTGAAGCTTTCTTT.